This T cell receptor (beta chain) derives from a study of CD8+ T cells in alopecia areata. Overall study context: Disease severity was quantified as SALT score of affected scalp area.

The sample's treatment: oral pan-JAK inhibitor, 5-10 mg twice daily. V shed 0 bases and J shed 4 bases, with 9 bases lying between them. Germline CDR1 and CDR2: MNHNY and SVGAGI (reference sequence). The CDR3 sequence is 14 residues long. The authors extracted RNA and reverse transcribed it into cDNA as the sequencing template. The protocol was immunoSEQ multiplex PCR, while the TCRdb copy is restricted to in-frame clones and leaves out a portion. There are over 150,000 clones in the sample; roughly 62% occur only once, and roughly 12% lies in the top ten. Study results and limitations: Sequencing of scalp tissue also captures the resident alphabeta T cells of normal skin. For lesional scalp, especially alopecia totalis/universalis, clonality was higher than in normal scalp. The treated group had a single nonresponder, limiting CD8+ expansion-response conclusions.

This clone showed up just a few times. Its antigen is not known. This chain joins TRBV6-6 and TRBJ1-1, with unresolved D. This specimen was CD8+ T cells sorted from blood, taken at week 24, from a patient treated with tofacitinib. The sequence was collected from a human donor with alopecia areata. CDR3 protein: CASSYSGGLTEAFF. CDR3 nucleotide sequence: TGTGCCAGCAGTTACTCAGGAGGCCTCACTGAAGCTTTCTTT.